The rows below give T cell receptor beta chains drawn from one sample of a study of shared clonotypes between healthy human individuals. Sequencing was performed with immunoSEQ multiplex PCR; in TCRdb, only in-frame clones are kept and a portion is missing. The sample has just over 2,000,000 clones, over 85% seen once. The sample consisted of naive CD4+ T cells sorted from blood. These receptors all come from a man between 18 and 35 years old in good health. CDR3s include the opening cysteine and the closing phenylalanine or tryptophan. D genes are given only for firm matches. Rows give clone size only sometimes, using once, few, many, or a class for an expanded clone.

abundance,j_gene,v_gene,d_gene,CDR3aa,CDR3nt
NA,TRBJ2-1,TRBV7-2,TRBD1,CASSPRDRKHNEQFF,TGTGCCAGCAGCCCTAGGGACAGAAAACACAATGAGCAGTTCTTC
NA,TRBJ2-2,TRBV7-2,NA,CASSRGGHGELFF,TGTGCCAGCAGCCGGGGAGGTCACGGGGAGCTGTTTTTT
NA,TRBJ1-1,TRBV18,TRBD1,CASSQTGDESTEAFF,TGTGCCAGCTCACAAACAGGGGACGAAAGCACTGAAGCTTTCTTT
NA,TRBJ1-3,TRBV2,TRBD1,CASITGQGYGNTIYF,TGTGCCAGCATTACAGGACAGGGGTACGGAAACACCATATATTTT
NA,TRBJ2-7,TRBV5-1,NA,CASSFSASYEQYF,TGCGCCAGCAGCTTCAGCGCCTCCTACGAGCAGTACTTC
once,TRBJ1-2,TRBV6-5,NA,CASTQGSGYYGYTF,TGTGCCAGCACCCAAGGATCGGGGTACTATGGCTACACCTTC
few,TRBJ1-5,TRBV10-1,NA,CASSGSGLEPQHF,TGCGCCAGCAGTGGGTCCGGGCTTGAGCCCCAGCATTTT
NA,TRBJ1-5,TRBV28,TRBD1,CASRTGGADQPQHF,TGTGCCAGCAGAACAGGGGGCGCGGATCAGCCCCAGCATTTT
NA,TRBJ1-5,TRBV19,NA,CASSPWAGGYGSNQPQHF,TGTGCCAGTAGTCCCTGGGCAGGCGGGTATGGGAGCAATCAGCCCCAGCATTTT
NA,TRBJ1-4,TRBV10-3,NA,CAISVTLEGNEKLFF,TGTGCCATCAGTGTAACCTTGGAGGGGAATGAAAAACTGTTTTTT
NA,TRBJ1-2,TRBV20-1,NA,CMQAKGGGYTF,TGCATGCAAGCAAAGGGCGGGGGCTACACCTTC
NA,TRBJ1-5,TRBV19,TRBD1,CASSMTGGGQPQHF,TGTGCCAGTAGTATGACAGGGGGCGGTCAGCCCCAGCATTTT
NA,TRBJ2-5,TRBV5-4,TRBD2,CASSLGGGGGGETQYF,TGTGCCAGCAGCTTGGGAGGCGGGGGAGGCGGAGAGACCCAGTACTTC
NA,TRBJ2-5,TRBV11-2,TRBD2,CASSFSGGQETQYF,TGTGCCAGCAGCTTCAGCGGGGGGCAAGAGACCCAGTACTTC
NA,TRBJ2-1,TRBV7-2,NA,CASSLEVSTPTNEQFF,TGTGCCAGCAGCTTAGAAGTGTCGACTCCCACCAATGAGCAGTTCTTC
NA,TRBJ2-3,TRBV10-2,TRBD1,CASSPGTEDADTQYF,TGCGCCAGCAGTCCCGGGACAGAAGACGCAGATACGCAGTATTTT
NA,TRBJ1-4,TRBV6-5,TRBD1,CASSIRDRKEKLFF,TGTGCCAGCAGTATCCGGGACAGAAAGGAAAAACTGTTTTTT
NA,TRBJ2-7,TRBV28,NA,CASGSSYEQYF,TGTGCCAGCGGTAGCTCCTACGAGCAGTACTTC
once,TRBJ2-7,TRBV2,NA,CASRTQDFSYEQYF,TGTGCCAGCAGAACACAGGACTTCTCCTACGAGCAGTACTTC
NA,TRBJ2-3,TRBV11-2,TRBD1,CASSTIQGADTQYF,TGTGCCAGCAGCACAATTCAGGGGGCAGATACGCAGTATTTT
NA,TRBJ1-1,TRBV9,TRBD1,CASSGDRGFFANTEAFF,TGTGCCAGCAGCGGGGACAGGGGTTTCTTTGCAAACACTGAAGCTTTCTTT
NA,TRBJ1-3,TRBV30,NA,CAWGHESSGNTIYF,TGTGCCTGGGGACACGAGAGCTCTGGAAACACCATATATTTT
once,TRBJ2-5,TRBV19,NA,CATRPLGGRPTETQYF,TGTGCCACCCGACCTTTAGGAGGGCGGCCGACAGAGACCCAGTACTTC
NA,TRBJ1-2,TRBV6-1,TRBD1,CASSEGTGIGGYTF,TGTGCCAGCAGTGAAGGGACAGGGATTGGTGGCTACACCTTC
NA,TRBJ2-7,TRBV10-1,TRBD2,CASSDGRGSYEQYF,TGCGCCAGCAGTGACGGGAGGGGGTCCTACGAGCAGTACTTC
once,TRBJ2-2,TRBV11-3,TRBD2,CASSNRAGGPWDTGELFF,TGTGCCAGCAGCAATCGAGCGGGAGGGCCGTGGGACACCGGGGAGCTGTTTTTT
NA,TRBJ2-7,TRBV18,NA,CASSPLGHENYEQYF,TGTGCCAGCTCACCTCTCGGACACGAAAACTACGAGCAGTACTTC
NA,TRBJ2-7,TRBV5-5,NA,CASSQYLSSYEQYF,TGTGCCAGCAGCCAGTACCTGAGCTCCTACGAGCAGTACTTC
NA,TRBJ2-5,TRBV29-1,TRBD1,CSVSTGVSETQYF,TGCAGCGTTTCCACAGGGGTATCGGAGACCCAGTACTTC
once,TRBJ2-3,TRBV23-1,NA,CASIGASTDTQYF,TGCGCCAGCATTGGGGCCAGCACAGATACGCAGTATTTT
NA,TRBJ2-5,TRBV7-6,TRBD2,CASSSRPSAGGETQYF,TGTGCCAGCAGCTCACGCCCTTCAGCGGGAGGAGAGACCCAGTACTTC
NA,TRBJ2-5,TRBV20-1,TRBD1,CTGQSQETQYF,TGCACGGGACAGTCACAAGAGACCCAGTACTTC
NA,TRBJ2-7,TRBV28,NA,CASSQLPLSGYEQYF,TGTGCCAGCAGCCAGTTACCCCTCTCCGGCTACGAGCAGTACTTC
few,TRBJ2-7,TRBV29-1,NA,CSVVTHQTPYEQYF,TGCAGCGTCGTGACACACCAAACGCCCTACGAGCAGTACTTC
NA,TRBJ1-1,TRBV9,NA,CASSVSPAVGVGDTEAFF,TGTGCCAGCAGCGTATCACCTGCAGTGGGAGTTGGGGACACTGAAGCTTTCTTT
NA,TRBJ2-7,TRBV5-1,NA,CASSAETVHSYEQYF,TGCGCCAGCAGCGCCGAGACAGTCCACTCCTACGAGCAGTACTTC
NA,TRBJ1-2,TRBV2,TRBD1,CASSEQAGGYGYTF,TGTGCCAGCAGTGAACAGGCAGGGGGCTATGGCTACACCTTC
NA,TRBJ2-2,TRBV11-2,NA,CASSFHTGELFF,TGTGCCAGCAGCTTTCACACCGGGGAGCTGTTTTTT
NA,TRBJ1-4,TRBV19,NA,CASSIGAARTNEKLFF,TGTGCCAGTAGTATAGGGGCAGCGAGGACAAATGAAAAACTGTTTTTT
NA,TRBJ2-7,TRBV6-1,NA,CASSEAHRDYEQYF,TGTGCCAGCAGTGAAGCACACAGGGATTACGAGCAGTACTTC
NA,TRBJ2-7,TRBV20-1,NA,CSARGNEQYF,TGCAGTGCCAGAGGGAACGAGCAGTACTTC
NA,TRBJ2-7,TRBV5-1,TRBD1,CASSSSYRGAYEQYF,TGCGCCAGCAGCTCGTCCTACAGGGGTGCCTACGAGCAGTACTTC